This T cell receptor (beta chain) emerged from a study of blood T cell repertoires in COVID-19. As for the study in general: Some COVID-19 samples were acute and others convalescent; all came from the United States, Italy and Spain.

Only in-frame clones appear in the TCRdb table, and some are missing; sequencing was by immunoSEQ multiplex PCR. The table records about 100,000 clones, roughly nine tenths of them present only once. J lost 6 bases, V lost 3 bases, and 6 bases had no gene match. Per the germline V gene, CDR1 is MGHRA and CDR2 is YSYEKL. The CDR3 sequence is 15 residues long. This clone was recorded only once. The J gene is TRBJ1-5, the V gene TRBV4-1, with 9 nucleotides matching TRBD1. The source of this sequence is a man aged 55 to 69 with acute or convalescent COVID-19. Sequencing input: peripheral blood. CDR3: CASSQTRDRAQPQHF. The CDR3 coding sequence is TGCGCCAGCAGCCAGACCCGGGACAGGGCTCAGCCCCAGCATTTT.